Below are 26 T cell receptor beta chains sequenced from a single sample in a study of cytomegalovirus exposure and HLA in healthy donors. The PCR had 60 Vbeta and 13 Jbeta primers. The assay was immunoSEQ multiplex PCR, and TCRdb's table has in-frame clones only and misses some. The table records over 100,000 clones, over 60% of them present only once. The sample consisted of PBMCs. These TCRs come from a male donor in good health and CMV-seropositive.

The chain links TRBV18 to TRBJ1-2, with TRBD1 matching over 10 bases. CDR1 and CDR2 from the germline V gene are KGHSH and LQKENI. With 4 bases clipped from V and 0 bases from J, the junction kept 2 bases outside the gene matches. This CDR3 contains 15 residues. This CDR3 reads CASSQGQGANYGYTF. In DNA, the CDR3 is TGTGCCAGCTCACAAGGACAGGGGGCTAACTATGGCTACACCTTC.

This clone showed up just a few times. The chain couples TRBV5-3 to TRBJ2-7; 9 bases fit TRBD2. TRBV5-3 is filed as an ORF, its function uncertain. V lost 4 bases to trimming and J lost 7 bases; unmatched junction nucleotides: 12. This CDR3 comprises 15 residues. CDR3 DNA sequence: TGTGCCAGAAGCCCAGCGGGAGGCCTGGAAGGGGAGCAGTACTTC. Amino acid sequence: CARSPAGGLEGEQYF.

A few counts support this clone. The CDR3 DNA is TGTGCCAGCAGTGACCCTCGCCGGGGGTCCCACCCAGAGACCCAGTACTTC. As protein: CASSDPRRGSHPETQYF. The V gene is TRBV6-1, the J gene TRBJ2-5, with D possibly TRBD2 on 6 matching bases. This CDR3 comprises 17 residues. With 3 bases removed from V and 4 bases from J, the gap between germline ends came to 21 bases. CDR1 and CDR2 (germline): MNHNS, SASEGT.

V and J are TRBV7-9 and TRBJ1-6; 7 nucleotides line up with TRBD1. This CDR3 has 18 residues. Germline V lookup: CDR1 SEHNR, CDR2 FQNEAQ (reference sequence). V dropped 1 base and J dropped 3; count of bases not matched to a gene: 9. In DNA form, the CDR3 reads TGTGCCAGCAGCTTAGGACACGTAACAGGGGTCTATAATTCACCCCTCCACTTT. It encodes CASSLGHVTGVYNSPLHF.

This chain connects TRBV19 to TRBJ1-5; 9 bases map to TRBD1. Germline V CDR1 and CDR2: LNHDA, SQIVND (reference sequence). After removal of 5 bases from V and 0 bases from J, the junction contained 5 bases not matched to a gene. This CDR3 has 16 amino acids. CDR3 nucleotides: TGTGCCAGTAGTCCCGGGACAGGGTATAGCAATCAGCCCCAGCATTTT. Protein: CASSPGTGYSNQPQHF.

This chain links TRBV7-2 with TRBJ2-5, with 9 bases aligning to TRBD1. In germline, CDR1 is SGHTA, CDR2 FQGNSA. Germline trimming cut 5 bases from V and 2 bases from J; bases unmatched to any gene: 3. This CDR3 contains 14 residues. The CDR3 is CASSTGTGQETQYF. The DNA of the CDR3 is TGTGCCAGCAGCACTGGGACAGGGCAAGAGACCCAGTACTTC.

This clone was recorded only once. The J gene is TRBJ2-5, the V gene TRBV5-1; 7 nucleotides agree with TRBD2. The V and J ends lost 0 bases and 5 bases, in that order; junction bases with no gene match: 4. The CDR3 sequence is 14 residues long. Germline V gene lookup returns CDR1 SGHRS and CDR2 YFSETQ. The CDR3 here is CASSLDSGRETQYF. For the CDR3, the DNA is TGCGCCAGCAGCTTGGATTCCGGGAGGGAGACCCAGTACTTC.

The chain couples TRBV9 to TRBJ2-7; D is possibly TRBD1 (6 bases). Between the trimmed V and J ends, which lost 0 bases and 2 bases, there was a span of 12 bases. Germline V gene data show CDR1 as SGDLS and CDR2 as YYNGEE. The CDR3 extends over 15 amino acids. The CDR3 loop is CASSVVAGETYEQYF. In nucleotides, the CDR3 is TGTGCCAGCAGCGTAGTGGCAGGGGAAACCTACGAGCAGTACTTC. Full variable domain (rest looked up from reference TRBV9 and TRBJ2-7): DSGVTQTPKHLITATGQRVTLRCSPRSGDLSVYWYQQSLDQGLQFLIQYYNGEERAKGNILERFSAQQFPDLHSELNLSSLELGDSALYFCASSVVAGETYEQYFGPGTRLTVT.

The chain recombines TRBV6-1 with TRBJ1-6; D might be TRBD1 (6 bases). CDR3 length: 17 residues. Per germline, CDR1 MNHNS and CDR2 SASEGT. Trimming pared 1 base from V and 14 bases from J, leaving 24 bases between. CDR3: CASSEGFGVRGRGSLHF. CDR3 DNA sequence: TGTGCCAGCAGTGAAGGATTTGGAGTCAGGGGCCGCGGTTCCCTCCACTTT.

The genes are TRBV5-4 and TRBJ1-2, with a possible D match to TRBD1 (5 bases). V was cut by 4 bases and J by 3 bases, with 16 bases left in between. The CDR3 consists of 15 residues. The germline V gene encodes CDR1 SGHNT and CDR2 YYREEE (reference sequence). CDR3 region: CASSPSGGLDYGYTF. In nucleotides, the CDR3 is TGTGCCAGCAGCCCGTCGGGGGGACTGGACTATGGCTACACCTTC.

The V gene is TRBV5-8, the J gene TRBJ2-2; 7 nucleotides agree with TRBD1. Unmatched junction bases numbered 2, after V lost 3 bases and J lost 0 bases. The CDR3 totals 15 residues. CDR1 SGHTS and CDR2 YDEGEE come from the germline V gene. This chain's CDR3 is CASSSGTANTGELFF. The CDR3 DNA reads as TGTGCCAGCAGCTCAGGGACAGCGAACACCGGGGAGCTGTTTTTT. The full variable domain, with the rest looked up from reference TRBV5-8 and TRBJ2-2, is EAGVTQSPTHLIKTRGQQATLRCSPISGHTSVYWYQQALGLGLQFLLWYDEGEERNRGNFPPRFSGRQFPNYSSELNVNALELEDSALYLCASSSGTANTGELFFGEGSRLTVL.

V and J are TRBV2 and TRBJ2-2; TRBD1 is a possible D gene (6 bases). CDR3 length: 14 residues. With 6 bases removed from V and 3 bases from J, the gap between germline ends came to 11 bases. Germline V gene lookup returns CDR1 SNHLY and CDR2 FYNNEI. Here the CDR3 DNA reads TGTGCCAGCAGGCAGGGGACGGACACCGGGGAGCTGTTTTTT. As protein: CASRQGTDTGELFF.

This rearrangement joins TRBV2 to TRBJ2-7; maybe TRBD2 (6 bases). CDR3 length: 16 amino acids. Germline V gene sequence: CDR1 SNHLY, CDR2 FYNNEI. V was shortened by 3 bases and J by 1 base, with 16 bases between the two germline ends. The CDR3 coding sequence is TGTGCCAGCAGTGAGCCCGGCGGTAGCGGTTCCTACGAGCAGTACTTC. Protein: CASSEPGGSGSYEQYF.

The V call is TRBV25-1, the J call TRBJ2-1; 7 bases fit TRBD2. The V gene end was trimmed by 1 base and the J gene end by 0 bases; junction bases not matched to a gene: 3. This CDR3 comprises 16 residues. Germline CDR1 MGHDK, CDR2 SYGVNS. CDR3 amino acids: CASSEFQRDSYNEQFF. The CDR3 bases are TGTGCCAGCAGTGAATTTCAGCGGGACTCCTACAATGAGCAGTTCTTC.

The V call is TRBV18, the J call TRBJ2-3; 15 nucleotides line up with TRBD2. J lost 0 bases, V lost 3 bases, and 1 base had no gene match. Germline V gives CDR1 KGHSH, CDR2 LQKENI. CDR3 length: 17 residues. The CDR3 reads CASSPGTSGGSTDTQYF. CDR3 sequence (DNA): TGTGCCAGCTCACCCGGGACTAGCGGGGGGAGCACAGATACGCAGTATTTT.

J is TRBJ1-4 and V is TRBV11-2, with no clear D. Germline V CDR1 and CDR2: SGHAT, FQNNGV. The V gene lost 3 bases and the J gene lost 7 bases, with 9 bases spanning the gap. This CDR3 is built from 13 residues. In DNA form, the CDR3 reads TGTGCCAGCAGCTTCAGTATGTCTGAAAAACTGTTTTTT. It encodes CASSFSMSEKLFF.

This clone appeared a single time. The rearrangement joins TRBV29-1 to TRBJ1-2, with D possibly matching TRBD1 (5 bases). The CDR3 totals 13 residues. Trimming took 6 bases from V and 8 from J, leaving 19 bases between them. CDR1 and CDR2 from the germline V gene are SQVTM and ANQGSEA. In nucleotides, the CDR3 is TGCAGCGTGGGGGGGGGTCCCGGTTACGGCTACACCTTC. Translating gives CSVGGGPGYGYTF.

In regard to this clone: A junction boundary mismatches the germline segment, possibly from a read error. V usage is TRBV4-2 and J usage is TRBJ1-1; 8 bases line up with TRBD1. This CDR3 is 15 amino acids long. CDR1 LGHNA and CDR2 YNFKEQ come from the germline V gene. CDR3 protein: CASSHVDRGNTEAFF. The CDR3 nucleotides read TGTGCTAGCAGCCATGTCGACAGGGGGAACACTGAAGCTTTCTTT.

Notes on this clone: One end of the junction fails to match germline, which may point to a read error. The chain employs TRBV28 and TRBJ1-1; D not resolved. The CDR3 covers 9 residues. The germline gives CDR1 MDHEN, CDR2 SYDVKM. The CDR3 DNA follows: TGTGCCAGCAGTTGGGAGCCAGCCTTT. Its translation: CASSWEPAF.

The V gene is TRBV25-1, the J gene TRBJ1-4, with a weak D call TRBD1 (6 bases). The germline V gene has CDR1 MGHDK and CDR2 SYGVNS. The CDR3 is made up of 14 amino acids. Trimming cost V 8 bases and J 8 bases, with 18 bases left between them. The CDR3 nucleotides read TGTGCCAGCGCCGAACGGGGGGCGGTGGAAAAACTGTTTTTT. Its protein product is CASAERGAVEKLFF.

This clone was observed a few times. The chain has TRBV5-1 and TRBJ1-6; a possible D gene is TRBD1 (5 bases). Germline V gene sequence: CDR1 SGHRS, CDR2 YFSETQ. The V end was cut by 1 base, the J end by 3 bases, with 14 bases between. The CDR3 extends over 17 amino acids. This CDR3 reads CASSLTMTVGYNSPLHF. The DNA of the CDR3 is TGCGCCAGCAGCTTGACTATGACAGTGGGCTATAATTCACCCCTCCACTTT.

The chain's CDR3 is CASSYYGGAGEQYF. The CDR3 coding sequence is TGTGCCAGCAGTTATTACGGGGGGGCGGGCGAGCAGTACTTC. The genes are TRBV28 and TRBJ2-7; 8 nucleotides agree with TRBD2. This CDR3 comprises 14 residues. With V trimmed by 4 bases and J by 6 bases, 8 bases remained unmatched. The germline V gene encodes CDR1 MDHEN and CDR2 SYDVKM.

The chain links TRBV27 to TRBJ1-1; D unclear. This CDR3 comprises 13 residues. Germline V gene lookup returns CDR1 MNHEY and CDR2 SMNVEV (reference sequence). Trimming took 6 bases from V and 1 from J, leaving 9 bases between them. Here the CDR3 reads CASRSTGNTEAFF. The CDR3 DNA is TGTGCCAGCAGATCGACGGGGAACACTGAAGCTTTCTTT.

Concerning this clone itself: Relative to the germline gene, one junction end is altered; a read error may explain this. The chain links TRBV7-9 to TRBJ2-5, with TRBD1 as a possible D gene (6 bases). In germline, CDR1 is SEHNR, CDR2 FQNEAQ (reference sequence). This CDR3 is built from 15 residues. The DNA of the CDR3 is TGTTCCAGCAGCCTCACAGGGTATCGCCAAGAGACCCAGTACTTC. Amino acid sequence: CSSSLTGYRQETQYF. Full variable domain (rest looked up from reference TRBV7-9 and TRBJ2-5): DTGVSQNPRHKITKRGQNVTFRCDPISEHNRLYWYRQTLGQGPEFLTYFQNEAQLEKSRLLSDRFSAERPKGSFSTLEIQRTEQGDSAMYLCSSSLTGYRQETQYFGPGTRLLVL.

The V call is TRBV7-9, the J call TRBJ1-1; no firm D call. The V and J ends lost 7 bases and 1 base respectively, with 10 bases between them. There are 13 residues in the CDR3. Per the germline V gene, CDR1 is SEHNR and CDR2 is FQNEAQ (reference sequence). CDR3: CASTGRTNTEAFF. CDR3 bases: TGTGCCAGCACTGGCAGAACGAACACTGAAGCTTTCTTT.

This clone was seen a handful of times. The V and J genes are TRBV6-6 and TRBJ1-2, with no clear D. From germline, CDR1 is MNHNY and CDR2 SVGAGI (reference sequence). Trimming shortened V by 4 bases and J by 7 bases, and 22 bases separated the two germline ends. The CDR3 runs 16 residues. CDR3 in DNA: TGTGCCAGCAGTTTGATCGTCGGCGGGATTCTCGTTGGCTACACCTTC. Translating it yields CASSLIVGGILVGYTF.